These 18 T cell receptor beta chains originate from one sample sequenced in a study of cytomegalovirus exposure and HLA in healthy donors. 13 Jbeta primers and 60 Vbeta primers were used for the PCR. Data came from immunoSEQ multiplex PCR; TCRdb stores just in-frame clones and leaves some out. Listed are about 140,000 clones; less than 3.5% falls within the top ten. The sequencing input was PBMCs. All receptors come from a man aged 35 to 55 in good health and CMV-seronegative.

The CDR3 loop reads CASSTNREGRNEQFF. In nucleotides, the CDR3 is TGTGCCAGCAGCACCAACAGGGAGGGAAGGAATGAGCAGTTCTTC. The chain uses TRBV9 and TRBJ2-1; D is possibly TRBD2 (7 bases). Germline V lookup: CDR1 SGDLS, CDR2 YYNGEE. Trimming took 4 bases from V and 7 from J, leaving 18 bases between them. This CDR3 comprises 15 residues.

The rearrangement links TRBV6-5 to TRBJ2-7; D call uncertain. Germline CDR1 MNHEY, CDR2 SVGAGI. This CDR3 is 13 amino acids long. Trimming cost V 5 bases and J 5 bases, with 13 bases left between them. The CDR3, as DNA: TGTGCCAGCAGTCCCCTAGGTACCAACGAGCAGTACTTC. Its protein product is CASSPLGTNEQYF.

J is TRBJ2-7 and V is TRBV7-2, with D uncertain. The germline V gene encodes CDR1 SGHTA and CDR2 FQGNSA. V was clipped by 2 bases and J by 3 bases, with 5 bases between them. CDR3 length: 12 amino acids. The CDR3 DNA is TGTGCCAGCAGCTTAAATATCTACGAGCAGTACTTC. It specifies CASSLNIYEQYF.

J is TRBJ1-2 and V is TRBV19; perhaps TRBD1 as D (6 bases). Per germline, CDR1 LNHDA and CDR2 SQIVND (reference sequence). V lost 3 bases, J lost 6 bases, and 17 bases lay in between. The CDR3 totals 15 residues. DNA of the CDR3: TGTGCCAGTAGTATCGACAGGCTGGTGATCCATGGCTACACCTTC. Translated, it gives CASSIDRLVIHGYTF.

This chain connects TRBV18 to TRBJ1-4, with 7 bases that match TRBD1. CDR1 KGHSH and CDR2 LQKENI come from the germline V gene. With V trimmed by 3 bases and J by 0 bases, 4 bases remained unmatched. The CDR3 is 16 amino acids. The CDR3 sequence is CASSPGQFATNEKLFF. The CDR3 coding sequence is TGTGCCAGCTCACCGGGACAGTTCGCAACTAATGAAAAACTGTTTTTT.

The genes are TRBV2 and TRBJ1-1, with 7 bases identical to TRBD1. The junction had 7 bases not matched to a gene; V was cut back by 6 bases and J by 6 bases. This CDR3 contains 13 residues. Germline values: CDR1 SNHLY, CDR2 FYNNEI. The CDR3 coding sequence is TGTGCCAGCAGAAAACAGGGGTACGCTGAAGCTTTCTTT. Translating it yields CASRKQGYAEAFF.

V usage is TRBV28 and J usage is TRBJ2-7; D not resolved. CDR1 and CDR2 from the germline V gene are MDHEN and SYDVKM. The CDR3 contains 14 residues. The V and J ends lost 6 bases and 1 base respectively, with 13 bases between them. The CDR3 protein is CASSPYSESYEQYF. For the CDR3, the DNA is TGTGCCAGCAGCCCTTACTCCGAGTCCTACGAGCAGTACTTC.

This chain links TRBV5-5 with TRBJ2-7, with 8 bases lining up with TRBD1. CDR3 length: 16 residues. After removal of 4 bases from V and 5 bases from J, the junction contained 14 bases not matched to a gene. Germline V gives CDR1 SGHKS, CDR2 YYEKEE (reference sequence). The CDR3 region has the DNA TGTGCCAGCAGCCTCCGGGACAGGCGACCGAGGAACGAGCAGTACTTC. This translates into CASSLRDRRPRNEQYF.

The V call is TRBV11-2, the J call TRBJ2-4; maybe TRBD1 (5 bases). The CDR3 has 14 residues. V dropped 4 bases and J dropped 2 bases, with 9 bases sitting between them. In germline, CDR1 is SGHAT, CDR2 FQNNGV. CDR3 in amino acids: CASSSQGTKNIQYF. Here the CDR3 DNA reads TGTGCCAGCAGCTCCCAGGGCACCAAAAACATTCAGTACTTC. The variable domain in full, with the rest retrieved from reference TRBV11-2 and TRBJ2-4, is EAGVAQSPRYKIIEKRQSVAFWCNPISGHATLYWYQQILGQGPKLLIQFQNNGVVDDSQLPKDRFSAERLKGVDSTLKIQPAKLEDSAVYLCASSSQGTKNIQYFGAGTRLSVL.

J is TRBJ1-6 and V is TRBV5-4, with D tentatively TRBD1 (6 bases). V dropped 3 bases and J dropped 6 bases, with 10 bases sitting between them. This CDR3 comprises 14 residues. Germline V lookup: CDR1 SGHNT, CDR2 YYREEE (reference sequence). CDR3 sequence (DNA): TGTGCCAGCAGCTCCAGACAGGTTAATTCACCCCTCCACTTT. Residues: CASSSRQVNSPLHF. The full variable domain, in which reference TRBV5-4 and TRBJ1-6 provide the parts outside the CDR3, is ETGVTQSPTHLIKTRGQQVTLRCSSQSGHNTVSWYQQALGQGPQFIFQYYREEENGRGNFPPRFSGLQFPNYSSELNVNALELDDSALYLCASSSRQVNSPLHFGNGTRLTVT.

V usage is TRBV6-5 and J usage is TRBJ2-1, with 13 bases lining up with TRBD2. V dropped 4 bases and J dropped 2; count of bases not matched to a gene: 2. CDR3 size: 16 residues. From germline, CDR1 is MNHEY and CDR2 SVGAGI. CDR3 loop: CASSSTSGGAYNEQFF. The CDR3 DNA follows: TGTGCCAGCAGTTCTACTAGCGGGGGGGCCTACAATGAGCAGTTCTTC.

V usage is TRBV7-9 and J usage is TRBJ1-2; TRBD1 is a possible D gene (6 bases). CDR3 length: 16 residues. The V end was cut by 2 bases, the J end by 5 bases, with 18 bases between. Looked up from germline, CDR1 is SEHNR and CDR2 is FQNEAQ (reference sequence). The CDR3: CASSLPRSRGEYGYTF. The CDR3 DNA reads TGTGCCAGCAGCTTACCCCGCTCCAGGGGAGAGTATGGCTACACCTTC.

The chain joins TRBV7-2 to TRBJ2-1; D is perhaps TRBD2 (6 bases). The CDR3 has 12 residues. Germline V CDR1 and CDR2: SGHTA, FQGNSA. The V end was cut by 3 bases, the J end by 8 bases, with 8 bases between. The CDR3 here is CASSLGGYEQFF. The CDR3 coding sequence is TGTGCCAGCAGCTTGGGAGGTTATGAGCAGTTCTTC.

The rearrangement links TRBV19 to TRBJ2-3, with TRBD1 matching over 10 bases. V was pared by 5 bases and J by 3 bases, with 5 bases of the junction left unmatched. From germline, CDR1 is LNHDA and CDR2 SQIVND (reference sequence). The CDR3 totals 15 residues. The CDR3 reads CASSADRGETDTQYF. The CDR3 nucleotides are TGTGCCAGTAGTGCGGACAGGGGGGAGACAGATACGCAGTATTTT.

This chain joins TRBV18 and TRBJ2-5; 9 nucleotides agree with TRBD1. Germline CDR1 is KGHSH and CDR2 is LQKENI. V lost 3 bases to trimming and J lost 2 bases; unmatched junction nucleotides: 1. This CDR3 has 14 amino acids. CDR3 amino acids: CASSPGTGQETQYF. The CDR3 region has the DNA TGTGCCAGCTCACCCGGGACAGGGCAAGAGACCCAGTACTTC.

In nucleotides, the CDR3 is TGCGCCAGCAGCTTGTCCTGGACAGCGAACACCGGGGAGCTGTTTTTT. Amino acids: CASSLSWTANTGELFF. This chain connects TRBV5-1 to TRBJ2-2, with D possibly matching TRBD1 (6 bases). Germline V gene lookup returns CDR1 SGHRS and CDR2 YFSETQ. The V end was cut by 1 base, the J end by 0 bases, with 10 bases between. This CDR3 has 16 residues.

The rearrangement links TRBV27 to TRBJ2-7; D perhaps matches TRBD1 (6 bases). This CDR3 has 16 amino acids. Germline loops: CDR1 MNHEY, CDR2 SMNVEV (reference sequence). The V end lost 5 bases, the J end lost 2 bases, and 19 bases lay between the germline ends. The CDR3 region has the DNA TGTGCCAGCAGTAGCCAGGGGTCCGCACCCCCCTACGAGCAGTACTTC. It translates to CASSSQGSAPPYEQYF.

The chain employs TRBV27 and TRBJ2-1, with 7 bases identical to TRBD2. The germline V gene has CDR1 MNHEY and CDR2 SMNVEV (reference sequence). There are 13 residues in the CDR3. With 6 bases clipped from V and 12 bases from J, the junction kept 11 bases outside the gene matches. Here the CDR3 reads CASSGGTFKVQFF. For the CDR3, the DNA is TGTGCCAGCAGCGGGGGGACTTTTAAAGTGCAGTTCTTC.